This TCR beta chain comes out of a study of cytomegalovirus exposure and HLA in healthy donors. The junction had 17 bases not matched to a gene; V was cut back by 11 bases and J by 5 bases. This CDR3 is 16 amino acids long. Germline V gene data show CDR1 as ENHRY and CDR2 as SYGVKD. PCR primers comprised 60 Vbeta and 13 Jbeta primers. Produced via immunoSEQ multiplex PCR; TCRdb's table is partial and in-frame only. The sample has more than 90,000 clones, around 73% seen once; the top ten hold around 3.2%. The sequence was collected from a woman aged 40 to 55 in good health and CMV-seronegative. Sequenced input: PBMCs. The V call is TRBV10-3, the J call TRBJ2-5; 10 nucleotides line up with TRBD2. The CDR3 sequence is CAVRPGLAIRGETQYF. The CDR3 DNA is TGTGCCGTCCGTCCGGGACTAGCGATCCGAGGGGAGACCCAGTACTTC.